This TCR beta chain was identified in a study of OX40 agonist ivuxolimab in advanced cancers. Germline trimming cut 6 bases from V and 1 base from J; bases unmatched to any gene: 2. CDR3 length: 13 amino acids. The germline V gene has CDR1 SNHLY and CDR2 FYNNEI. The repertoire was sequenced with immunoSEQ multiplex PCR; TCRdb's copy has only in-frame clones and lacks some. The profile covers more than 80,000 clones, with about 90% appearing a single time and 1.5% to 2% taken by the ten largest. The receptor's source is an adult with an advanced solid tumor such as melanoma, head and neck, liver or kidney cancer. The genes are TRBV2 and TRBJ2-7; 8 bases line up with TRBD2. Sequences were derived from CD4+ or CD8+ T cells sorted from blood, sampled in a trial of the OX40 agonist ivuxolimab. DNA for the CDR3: TGTGCCAGCAGCGGGACTAGTTCCTACGAGCAGTACTTC. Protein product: CASSGTSSYEQYF.